Sequencing of this T cell receptor beta chain was carried out in a study of cytomegalovirus exposure and HLA in healthy donors. Study-wide points: Later, an analysis found that TCR clusters from the first cohort tended to co-occur in the 90 to 150 validation repertoires. Rare TCR sequences dominated, though some public TCRs recurred in many donors.

Of note for this clone: As yet, its antigen is unknown.

Only in-frame clones appear in the TCRdb table, and some are missing; sequencing was by immunoSEQ multiplex PCR. This table holds 100,000 to 150,000 clones, 90% to 95% found once. The germline CDR1 and CDR2 sequences are LNHNV and YYDKDF (reference sequence). The CDR3 consists of 16 residues. Trimming left V 1 base short and J 6 bases short, with 18 bases between. This sequence was found in a woman aged 18-29 years in good health and CMV-seronegative. The V and J genes are TRBV15 and TRBJ1-1; D not resolved. Specimen: PBMCs. The CDR3 region has the DNA TGTGCCACCAGCAGAGTAATAGGATTACGGAGGGCTGAAGCTTTCTTT. Its translation is CATSRVIGLRRAEAFF. The whole variable domain, remainder taken from reference TRBV15 and TRBJ1-1, is DAMVIQNPRYQVTQFGKPVTLSCSQTLNHNVMYWYQQKSSQAPKLLFHYYDKDFNNEADTPDNFQSRRPNTSFCFLDIRSPGLGDTAMYLCATSRVIGLRRAEAFFGQGTRLTVV.